This T cell receptor beta chain was sequenced in a study of T-cell reconstitution after alpha-beta-depleted transplantation in children (dated by TCRdb to between 2015 and 2016). Background on the whole study: Using TCR repertoire profiling, the study followed T-cell immune reconstitution in a quantitative way in children after TCRalphabeta/CD19-depleted allogeneic hematopoietic cell transplantation.

The germline V and J ends show losses of 4 bases and 8 bases respectively, and no gene match explains 25 bases of the junction. Sequences SGHRS (CDR1) and YFSETQ (CDR2) are obtained from the germline V gene. Counted from cysteine to phenylalanine, this CDR3 has 20 amino acids. The sequence is cut down to CDR3 DNA, 60 bases in frame from base 1. This specimen's treatment or condition label, per the study, means: allogeneic hematopoietic cell transplantation with graft depleted of TCRalphabeta T cells and CD19 B cells. Transplant recipients were children who received TCRalphabeta/CD19-depleted allogeneic hematopoietic cell grafts. Overall study outcomes, separate from this receptor: Apparently early alphabetaT-cell count recovery about two months after transplant reportedly relied on only several hundred rapidly expanded clones derived from non-depleted graft cells. In some patients, high TCRbeta diversity at day 60 was attributed to recipient T cells and intrathymic progenitors that had survived conditioning. Over subsequent months, a decline in hyperexpanded clone frequencies was noted, and after one year, T-cell counts and TCRbeta diversity were mostly ascribed to newly produced T cells.

Library prep was done by PCR. Instrument used: Illumina HiSeq 2500. TCR library preparation used molecular barcoding, with unique molecular identifiers applied to normalize quantification of the TCRbeta repertoire. TCRdb reanalyzed the raw reads on its own, using fastp at Q25 for trimming and MiXCR for clone calling, and kept in-frame beta chains. Each CDR3 protein appears once, grouped with its most common genes and DNA. The sample profile shows approximately 630,000 distinct CDR3 sequences; roughly 13% of them were found once. The ten most abundant clones make up around 0.8% of the sample. In regard to this clonotype: Its antigen is still unknown. No qualities accompany the bases; no much larger clone lies one base away.

The rearranged chain carries TRBV5-1 and TRBJ2-1; the central 9 bases match TRBD2. The sequence came from a girl aged 2 to 9 with congenital amegakaryocytic thrombocytopenia, due to receive a stem cell transplant. The material sequenced was PBMCs, taken before TCRalphabeta/CD19-depleted stem cell transplant. At the DNA level, the sequence is TGCGCCAGCAGCGGGCGCCGCGGGAGGGTTTGGGAGGTCAACAATGATGAGCAGTTCTTC. This is translated as CASSGRRGRVWEVNNDEQFF.